The clone carrying this T cell receptor beta chain was seen repeatedly, ten times or more. The source material, RNA transcripts, was used to amplify TCR beta CDR3 regions. An initial round of RT-PCR targeting the TCR CDR3 relied on the HTBI primer set. TCRdb reprocessed the multiplex PCR reads with MiXCR, giving one entry per CDR3 protein. Of 350,000 to 400,000 distinct CDR3 sequences in the sample, less than 20% were seen once. The sample originates from a study of T cells in Graves' hyperthyroidism and ophthalmopathy. CDR1 and CDR2 from the germline V gene are ENHRY and SYGVKD. After removal of 6 bases from V and 4 bases from J, the junction contained 6 bases not matched to a gene. The CDR3 sequence is 15 residues long.

Sequenced: blood. The J gene is TRBJ1-5, the V gene TRBV10-3; TRBD1 agrees at 10 bases. The sequence was obtained from a man younger than 30 with Graves' ophthalmopathy. CDR3 sequence (DNA): TGTGCCATCAGGGCCGGGACAGGGGTAAATCAGCCCCAGCATTTT. It is translated as CAIRAGTGVNQPQHF.